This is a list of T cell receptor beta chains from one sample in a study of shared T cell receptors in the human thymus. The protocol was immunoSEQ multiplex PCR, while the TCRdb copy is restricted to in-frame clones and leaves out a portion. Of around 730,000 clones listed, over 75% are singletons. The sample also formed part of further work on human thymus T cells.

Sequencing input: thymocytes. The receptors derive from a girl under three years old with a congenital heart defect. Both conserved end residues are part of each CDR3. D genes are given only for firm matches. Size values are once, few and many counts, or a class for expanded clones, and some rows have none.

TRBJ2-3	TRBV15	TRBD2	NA	CATSRDYGAGGPDPDTDTQYF	TGTGCCACCAGCAGAGATTACGGAGCGGGGGGGCCTGATCCAGACACAGATACGCAGTATTTT
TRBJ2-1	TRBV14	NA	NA	CASSQVCFGGKGRNNEQFF	TGTGCCAGCAGCCAAGTATGTTTCGGAGGGAAGGGTCGAAACAATGAGCAGTTCTTC
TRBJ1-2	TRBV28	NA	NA	CASSERQAIANYGYTF	TGTGCCAGCAGTGAGCGACAGGCTATAGCTAACTATGGCTACACCTTC
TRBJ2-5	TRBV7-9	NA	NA	CASSFINGGAGETQYF	TGTGCCAGCAGCTTCATAAATGGGGGGGCTGGAGAGACCCAGTACTTC
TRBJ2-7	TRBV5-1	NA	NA	CASTNHEERRSDLQHPYEQYF	TGCGCCAGCACCAATCATGAGGAGCGACGGAGCGATTTACAACACCCCTACGAGCAGTACTTC
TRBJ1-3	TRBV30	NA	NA	CAWSPIQRLLSGNTIYF	TGTGCCTGGAGCCCGATTCAACGACTGCTCTCTGGAAACACCATATATTTT
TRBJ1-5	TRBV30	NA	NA	CAWSKGLKGGNQPQHF	TGTGCCTGGAGTAAGGGGTTGAAGGGTGGCAATCAGCCCCAGCATTTT
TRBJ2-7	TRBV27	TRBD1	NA	CASSLGTGSYEQYF	TGTGCCAGCAGTTTGGGGACAGGCTCCTACGAGCAGTACTTC
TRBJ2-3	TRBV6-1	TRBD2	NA	CASSEYKRGTTDTQYF	TGTGCCAGCAGTGAATATAAGCGGGGGACCACAGATACGCAGTATTTT
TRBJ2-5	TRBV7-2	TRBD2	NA	CASAKERGGYQETQYF	TGTGCCAGCGCCAAGGAGCGGGGAGGGTACCAAGAGACCCAGTACTTC
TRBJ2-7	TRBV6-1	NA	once	CASSELSGEQYF	TGTGCCAGCAGTGAACTGTCGGGTGAGCAGTACTTC
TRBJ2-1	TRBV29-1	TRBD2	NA	CSVTSGTPYNEQFF	TGCAGCGTTACTAGCGGGACTCCCTACAATGAGCAGTTCTTC
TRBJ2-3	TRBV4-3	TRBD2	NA	CASSQVGGYDGTTDTQYF	TGCGCCAGCAGCCAAGTGGGAGGGTACGACGGCACCACAGATACGCAGTATTTT
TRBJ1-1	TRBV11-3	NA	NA	CASSSTANTEAFF	TGTGCCAGCAGCTCTACAGCGAACACTGAAGCTTTCTTT
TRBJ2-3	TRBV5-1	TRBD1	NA	CASSLEWGQLIFSTDTQYF	TGCGCCAGCAGCTTGGAATGGGGACAGCTGATTTTTAGCACAGATACGCAGTATTTT
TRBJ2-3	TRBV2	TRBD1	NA	CASSEVGQGLVMGDTQYF	TGTGCCAGCAGTGAAGTAGGACAGGGCTTGGTTATGGGGGATACGCAGTATTTT
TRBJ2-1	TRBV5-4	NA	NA	CASSSGNWGVGGNEQFF	TGTGCCAGCAGCTCGGGCAACTGGGGGGTGGGGGGCAATGAGCAGTTCTTC
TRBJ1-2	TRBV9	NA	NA	CASSGGPQSGYTF	TGTGCCAGCAGCGGGGGGCCCCAGTCAGGCTACACCTTC
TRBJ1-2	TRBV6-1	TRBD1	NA	CASSKDRAGGYTF	TGTGCCAGCAGTAAGGACAGGGCGGGTGGCTACACCTTC
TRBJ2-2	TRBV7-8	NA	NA	CASSLTGMRELFF	TGTGCCAGCAGCCTAACAGGGATGCGGGAGCTGTTTTTT
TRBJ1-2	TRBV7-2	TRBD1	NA	CASSYKTGLVLGYTF	TGTGCCAGCAGCTATAAGACAGGGCTGGTGTTAGGCTACACCTTC
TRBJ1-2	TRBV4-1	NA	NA	CASSQGTGESANYGYTF	TGCGCCAGCAGCCAAGGGACTGGGGAATCAGCTAACTATGGCTACACCTTC
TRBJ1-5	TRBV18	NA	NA	CASSYRGPDQPQHF	TGTGCCAGCTCCTACCGGGGTCCGGATCAGCCCCAGCATTTT
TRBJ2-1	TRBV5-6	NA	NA	CASSQAGNEQFF	TGTGCCAGCAGCCAAGCAGGTAATGAGCAGTTCTTC
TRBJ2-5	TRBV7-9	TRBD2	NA	CASSLVGGSQETQYF	TGTGCCAGCAGCTTAGTGGGGGGGAGCCAAGAGACCCAGTACTTC
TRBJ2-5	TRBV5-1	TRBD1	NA	CASSRSGDRSQETQYF	TGCGCCAGCAGCAGGTCCGGGGACAGGTCCCAAGAGACCCAGTACTTC
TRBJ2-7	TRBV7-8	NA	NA	CASSLPGIRYEQYF	TGTGCCAGCAGCTTACCGGGGATTAGGTACGAGCAGTACTTC
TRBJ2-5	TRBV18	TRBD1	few	CASSRKGRTGEGQETQYF	TGTGCCAGCTCACGGAAAGGGCGGACAGGGGAAGGGCAAGAGACCCAGTACTTC
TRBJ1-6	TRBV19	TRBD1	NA	CASSSPWTGVSPLHF	TGTGCCAGTAGTAGCCCCTGGACAGGGGTTTCACCCCTCCACTTT
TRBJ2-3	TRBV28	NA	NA	CASKGRGHTDTQYF	TGTGCCAGCAAAGGGCGGGGGCACACAGATACGCAGTATTTT
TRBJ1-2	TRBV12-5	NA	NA	CASGLTPGYGYTF	TGTGCTAGTGGTTTAACCCCGGGCTATGGCTACACCTTC
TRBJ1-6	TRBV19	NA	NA	CASSTERRRINNSPLHF	TGTGCCAGTAGTACCGAAAGGAGGAGGATTAATAATTCACCCCTCCACTTT
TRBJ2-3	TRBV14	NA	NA	CASSHPGQGSDTQYF	TGTGCCAGCAGCCACCCTGGGCAGGGGTCAGATACGCAGTATTTT
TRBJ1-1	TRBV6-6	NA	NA	CASSLYTEAFF	TGTGCCAGCAGTTTATACACTGAAGCTTTCTTT
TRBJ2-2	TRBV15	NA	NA	CATNSTLNTGELFF	TGTGCCACCAATAGTACTTTGAACACCGGGGAGCTGTTTTTT
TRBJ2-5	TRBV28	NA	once	CASSSRDYQETQYF	TGTGCCAGCAGTTCCCGGGACTACCAAGAGACCCAGTACTTC
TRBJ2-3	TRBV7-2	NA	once	CASSLGLRADTQYF	TGTGCCAGCAGCTTAGGGTTAAGAGCAGATACGCAGTATTTT
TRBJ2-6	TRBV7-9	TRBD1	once	CASSLRAGGYGANVLTF	TGTGCCAGCAGTTTACGGGCAGGGGGTTATGGGGCCAACGTCCTGACTTTC
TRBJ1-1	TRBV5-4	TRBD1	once	CASRRDRGMVGAFF	TGTGCCAGCAGGAGGGACAGGGGAATGGTCGGAGCTTTCTTT
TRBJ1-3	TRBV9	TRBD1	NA	CASNPQGNGNTIYF	TGTGCCAGCAACCCACAGGGGAACGGAAACACCATATATTTT
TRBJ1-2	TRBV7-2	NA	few	CASTRVQDGYTF	TGTGCCAGCACTCGCGTTCAGGATGGCTACACCTTC
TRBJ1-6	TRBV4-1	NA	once	CASSHLSRVDSPLHF	TGCGCCAGCAGCCATTTAAGCAGGGTCGATTCACCCCTCCACTTT
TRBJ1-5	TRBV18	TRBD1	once	CASSPTGEGIRNQPQHF	TGTGCCAGCTCACCGACAGGGGAGGGAATACGCAATCAGCCCCAGCATTTT
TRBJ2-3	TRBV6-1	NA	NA	CASSEGCGPDTQYF	TGTGCCAGCAGTGAAGGGTGCGGTCCAGATACGCAGTATTTT
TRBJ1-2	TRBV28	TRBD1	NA	CASSLFPGGADWDGYTF	TGTGCCAGCAGTTTGTTCCCAGGGGGCGCCGATTGGGATGGCTACACCTTC
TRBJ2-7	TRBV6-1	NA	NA	CASSPDRARGDEQYF	TGTGCCAGCAGCCCCGACAGGGCGCGGGGGGACGAGCAGTACTTC
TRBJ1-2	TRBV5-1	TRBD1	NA	CASSSFSRQGPGYGYTF	TGCGCCAGCAGCTCATTTTCGCGACAGGGACCGGGCTATGGCTACACCTTC
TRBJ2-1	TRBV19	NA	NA	CASRKRGGLSYNEQFF	TGTGCCAGTAGAAAGAGGGGGGGCCTCTCCTACAATGAGCAGTTCTTC
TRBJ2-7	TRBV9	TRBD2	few	CASSQEISGGTYEQYF	TGTGCCAGCAGCCAAGAAATTAGCGGGGGAACCTACGAGCAGTACTTC
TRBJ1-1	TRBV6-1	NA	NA	CASRCRTPDTEAFF	TGTGCCAGCAGATGTCGTACTCCGGACACTGAAGCTTTCTTT
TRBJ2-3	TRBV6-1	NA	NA	CASSNRKASTDTQYF	TGTGCCAGCAGTAACAGGAAGGCTAGCACAGATACGCAGTATTTT